The T cell receptor (beta chain) described here comes from a study of T-cell memory formation after mild COVID-19. Broader study findings: The study found balanced CD4/CD8 in clones contracting day 15 to 85 and a CD4+ lean in later expanders. Pre-infection memory contained some responding clones, which suggested that cross-reactive memory had joined.

Details on this clonotype: Antigen: not known.

TCRdb ran MiXCR on the 5' RACE reads and lists one entry per CDR3 protein. The table lists approximately 88,000 distinct CDR3 sequences, 20% to 30% of them singletons. CDR1 is LGHNT and CDR2 is FRNRAP in the germline V gene. There are 15 residues in the CDR3. Deletions cut 7 bases from V and 1 base from J, with 11 bases between. Sequenced input: PBMCs or a T cell subset sorted from them (not recorded which). This chain uses TRBV12-5 with TRBJ2-6; D gene ambiguous. The sequence was obtained from a man younger than 30 who had mild COVID-19 (a few samples of this study predate the infection). Cell type and time point are not known. The CDR3 DNA follows: TGTGCTAGTGCCCGACTGGGATCTGGGGCCAACGTCCTGACTTTC. It specifies CASARLGSGANVLTF.